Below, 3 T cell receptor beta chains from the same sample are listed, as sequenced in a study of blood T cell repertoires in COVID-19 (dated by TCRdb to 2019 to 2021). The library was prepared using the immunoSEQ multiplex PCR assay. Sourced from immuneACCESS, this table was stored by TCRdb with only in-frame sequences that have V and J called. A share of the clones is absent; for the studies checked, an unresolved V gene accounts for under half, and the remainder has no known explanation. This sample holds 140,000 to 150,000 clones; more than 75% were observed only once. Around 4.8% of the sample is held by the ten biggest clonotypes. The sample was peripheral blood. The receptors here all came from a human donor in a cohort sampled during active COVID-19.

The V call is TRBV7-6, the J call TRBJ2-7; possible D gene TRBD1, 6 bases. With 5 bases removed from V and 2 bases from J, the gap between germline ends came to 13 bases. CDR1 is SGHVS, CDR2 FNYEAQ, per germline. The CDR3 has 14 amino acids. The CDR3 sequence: CASSALSGAYEQYF. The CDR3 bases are TGTGCCAGCAGCGCCCTCTCAGGGGCCTACGAGCAGTACTTC.

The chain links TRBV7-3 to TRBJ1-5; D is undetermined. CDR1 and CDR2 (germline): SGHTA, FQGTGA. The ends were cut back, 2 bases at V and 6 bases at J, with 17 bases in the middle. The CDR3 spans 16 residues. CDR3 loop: CASSLGRGRGRQPQHF. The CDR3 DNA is TGTGCCAGCAGCTTAGGGAGAGGGAGAGGACGTCAGCCCCAGCATTTT.

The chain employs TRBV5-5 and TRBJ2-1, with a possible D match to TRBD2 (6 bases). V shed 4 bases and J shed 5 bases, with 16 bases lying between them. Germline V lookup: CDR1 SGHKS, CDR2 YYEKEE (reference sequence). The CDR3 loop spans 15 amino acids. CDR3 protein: CASSPGLKPDNEQFF. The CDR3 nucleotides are TGTGCCAGCAGCCCTGGACTAAAACCCGACAATGAGCAGTTCTTC.